This entry concerns a single T cell receptor beta chain. Authors' processing steps: Amplifying reference gene primers gave estimates of nucleated cell counts. The data were produced by immunoSEQ multiplex PCR, yet TCRdb's version contains in-frame clones alone and is incomplete. V and J calls and clone size follow that table, whereas D and trimming were derived from the DNA. The sample shows 200,000 to 250,000 clones, 75% to 85% of them seen only once. There are 16 residues in the CDR3. The germline gives CDR1 SGHRS, CDR2 YFSETQ. V was pared by 4 bases and J by 9 bases, with 23 bases between. This entry belongs to a study of blood T cell repertoires in COVID-19. Study at large: The origin of the acute and convalescent COVID-19 samples was the United States, Italy and Spain.

This sequence joins TRBV5-1 and TRBJ2-1, with a weak D call TRBD1 (6 bases). The receptor was derived from a woman younger than 45 with COVID-19, enrolled during active disease. The specimen sequenced was peripheral blood. The CDR3 protein is CASSTGDTLTPTEQFF. The CDR3 nucleotides are TGCGCCAGCAGCACCGGGGACACCCTCACACCCACTGAGCAGTTCTTC.